This TCR beta chain appears in the sequencing data of a study of cytomegalovirus exposure and HLA in healthy donors. Both 60 Vbeta primers and 13 Jbeta primers went into the PCR. Profiled with immunoSEQ multiplex PCR; TCRdb holds only in-frame clones, not every one. The data show about 140,000 clones, roughly 79% seen once. Germline loops: CDR1 MNHEY, CDR2 SMNVEV (reference sequence). Unmatched junction bases numbered 4, after V lost 2 bases and J lost 2 bases. This CDR3 has 15 amino acids. The sequence was obtained from a man aged 25 to 40 in good health and CMV-seropositive. Material: PBMCs. The chain combines TRBV27 with TRBJ2-7; 9 bases match TRBD1. The CDR3 coding sequence is TGTGCCAGCAGTTTAAGGGGACAGGGTACCTACGAGCAGTACTTC. Its protein is CASSLRGQGTYEQYF.